This TCR beta chain was sequenced in a study of Graves' ophthalmopathy and Graves' hyperthyroidism. Whole-study findings and limits: In blood, most expanded thyroid clonotypes above 0.001 frequency were also detected.

A note on this clonotype: The antigen is unknown.

Germline CDR1 reads DFQATT; CDR2 reads SNEGSKA (reference sequence). The CDR3 totals 14 residues. Between the trimmed V and J ends, which lost 6 bases and 1 base, there was a span of 16 bases. Beta-chain TCR CDR3 regions were amplified from RNA transcripts. After a first-round RT-PCR with HTBI primers, a second-round multiplex PCR was run. TCRdb re-analysed the multiplex PCR reads in MiXCR, keeping a single row per CDR3 protein. The sample includes 23,000 or so distinct CDR3 sequences, less than 50% of them seen just once. The origin of this receptor is an adult woman with stable Graves' hyperthyroidism. V and J are TRBV20-1 and TRBJ2-7; TRBD1 might be the D (6 bases). Material: peripheral blood. CDR3 coding DNA: TGCAGTGCCCCAAGGGACACCTTATCCTACGAGCAGTACTTC. Its translation: CSAPRDTLSYEQYF.